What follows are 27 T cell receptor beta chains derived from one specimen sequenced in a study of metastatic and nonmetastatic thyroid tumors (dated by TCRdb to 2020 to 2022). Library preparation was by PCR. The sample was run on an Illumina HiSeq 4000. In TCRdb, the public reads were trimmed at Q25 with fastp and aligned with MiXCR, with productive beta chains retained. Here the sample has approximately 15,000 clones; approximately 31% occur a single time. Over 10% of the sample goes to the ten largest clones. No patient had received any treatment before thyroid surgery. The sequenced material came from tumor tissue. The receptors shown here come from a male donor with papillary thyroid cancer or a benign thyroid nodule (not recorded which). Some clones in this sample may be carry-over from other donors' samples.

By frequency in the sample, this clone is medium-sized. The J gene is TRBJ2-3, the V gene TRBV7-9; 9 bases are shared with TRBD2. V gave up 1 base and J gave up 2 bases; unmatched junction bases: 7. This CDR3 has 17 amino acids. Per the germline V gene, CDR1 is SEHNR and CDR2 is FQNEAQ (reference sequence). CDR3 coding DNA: TGTGCCAGCAGCTTAGTCCCGCTAGCGGGACACACAGATACGCAGTATTTT. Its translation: CASSLVPLAGHTDTQYF.

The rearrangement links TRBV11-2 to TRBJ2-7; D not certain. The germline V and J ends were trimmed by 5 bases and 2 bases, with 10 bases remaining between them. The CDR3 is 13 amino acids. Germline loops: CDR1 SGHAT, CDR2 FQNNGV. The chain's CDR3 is CASSPDWAYEQYF. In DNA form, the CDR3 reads TGTGCCAGCAGCCCCGACTGGGCCTACGAGCAGTACTTC.

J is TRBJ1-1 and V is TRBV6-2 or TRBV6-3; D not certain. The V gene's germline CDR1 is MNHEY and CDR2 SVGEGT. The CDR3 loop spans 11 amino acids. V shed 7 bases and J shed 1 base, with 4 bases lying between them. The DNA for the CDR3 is TGTGCCAGCACGGGGAACACTGAAGCTTTCTTT. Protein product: CASTGNTEAFF.

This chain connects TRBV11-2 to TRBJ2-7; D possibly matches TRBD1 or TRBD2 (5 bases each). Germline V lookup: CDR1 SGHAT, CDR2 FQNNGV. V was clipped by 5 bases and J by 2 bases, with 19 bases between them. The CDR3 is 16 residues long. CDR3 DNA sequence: TGTGCCAGCAGCCCGGCTTGGGACCGCTTCCCCTACGAGCAGTACTTC. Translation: CASSPAWDRFPYEQYF.

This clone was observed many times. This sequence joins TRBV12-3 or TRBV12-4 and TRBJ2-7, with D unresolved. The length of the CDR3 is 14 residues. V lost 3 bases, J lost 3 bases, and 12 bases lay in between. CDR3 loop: CASSFSQADYEQYF. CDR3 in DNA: TGTGCCAGCAGTTTCTCCCAGGCGGACTACGAGCAGTACTTC.

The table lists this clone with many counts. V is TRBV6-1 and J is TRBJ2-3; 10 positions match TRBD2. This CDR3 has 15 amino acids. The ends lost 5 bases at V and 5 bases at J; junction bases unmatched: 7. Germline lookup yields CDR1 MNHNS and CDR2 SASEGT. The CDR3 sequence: CASSPEGLALDTQYF. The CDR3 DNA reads TGTGCCAGCAGTCCCGAGGGACTAGCGTTAGATACGCAGTATTTT.

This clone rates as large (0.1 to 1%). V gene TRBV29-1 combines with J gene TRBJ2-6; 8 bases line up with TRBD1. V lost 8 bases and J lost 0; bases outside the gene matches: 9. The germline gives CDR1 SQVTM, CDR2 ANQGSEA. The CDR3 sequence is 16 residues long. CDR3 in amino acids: CSWIRQGTSGANVLTF. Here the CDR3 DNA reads TGCAGCTGGATAAGACAGGGGACCTCTGGGGCCAACGTCCTGACTTTC.

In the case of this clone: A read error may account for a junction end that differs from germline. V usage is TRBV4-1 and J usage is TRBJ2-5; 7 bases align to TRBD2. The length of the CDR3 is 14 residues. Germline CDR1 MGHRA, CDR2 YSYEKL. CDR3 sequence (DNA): TGCGCCAGCAGCAAAGAGGGAGGGTGGGAGTCCCAGTACTTC. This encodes CASSKEGGWESQYF.

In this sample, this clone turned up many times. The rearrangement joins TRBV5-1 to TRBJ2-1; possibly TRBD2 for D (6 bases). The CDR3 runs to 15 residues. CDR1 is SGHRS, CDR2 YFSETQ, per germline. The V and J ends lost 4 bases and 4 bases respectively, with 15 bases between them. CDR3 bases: TGCGCCAGCAGCCGCCAAGTGGAGGGTTACAATGAGCAGTTCTTC. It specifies CASSRQVEGYNEQFF.

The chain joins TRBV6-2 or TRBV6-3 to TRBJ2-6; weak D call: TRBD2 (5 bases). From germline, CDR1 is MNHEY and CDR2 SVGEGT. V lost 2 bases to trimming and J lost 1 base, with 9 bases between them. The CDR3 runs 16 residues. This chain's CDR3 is CASSYPGGSGANVLTF. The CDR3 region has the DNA TGTGCCAGCAGTTACCCAGGAGGATCTGGGGCCAACGTCCTGACTTTC.

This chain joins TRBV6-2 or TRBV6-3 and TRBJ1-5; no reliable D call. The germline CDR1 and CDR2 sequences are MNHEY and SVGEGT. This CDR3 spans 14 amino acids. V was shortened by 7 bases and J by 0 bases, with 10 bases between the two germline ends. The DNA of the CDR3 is TGTGCCAGCACCCGTAGGTATAGCAATCAGCCCCAGCATTTT. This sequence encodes CASTRRYSNQPQHF.

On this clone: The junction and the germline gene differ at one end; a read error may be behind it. CDR3: CASRYTGVNTVAFF. Written as DNA, the CDR3 is TGTGCGAGCAGGTACACAGGGGTGAACACTGTAGCTTTCTTT. This chain joins TRBV7-9 and TRBJ1-1; 7 bases line up with TRBD1. The CDR3 contains 14 residues. CDR1 SEHNR and CDR2 FQNEAQ come from the germline V gene (reference sequence). Variable domain in full (rest from reference TRBV7-9 and TRBJ1-1): DTGVSQNPRHKITKRGQNVTFRCDPISEHNRLYWYRQTLGQGPEFLTYFQNEAQLEKSRLLSDRFSAERPKGSFSTLEIQRTEQGDSAMYLCASRYTGVNTVAFFGQGTRLTVV.

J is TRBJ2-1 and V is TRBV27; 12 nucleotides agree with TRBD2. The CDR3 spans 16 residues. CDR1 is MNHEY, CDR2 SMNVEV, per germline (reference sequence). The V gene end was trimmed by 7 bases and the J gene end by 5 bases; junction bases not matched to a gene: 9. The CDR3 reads CASTPWGLAGNNEQFF. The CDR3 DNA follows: TGTGCCAGCACCCCGTGGGGACTAGCGGGTAACAATGAGCAGTTCTTC.

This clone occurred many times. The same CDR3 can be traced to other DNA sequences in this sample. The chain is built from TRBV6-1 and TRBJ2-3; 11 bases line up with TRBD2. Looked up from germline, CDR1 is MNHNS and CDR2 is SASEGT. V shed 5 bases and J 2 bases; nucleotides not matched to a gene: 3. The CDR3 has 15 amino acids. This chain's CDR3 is CASSYSGGATDTQYF. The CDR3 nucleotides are TGTGCCAGCAGTTATAGCGGGGGGGCCACAGATACGCAGTATTTT.

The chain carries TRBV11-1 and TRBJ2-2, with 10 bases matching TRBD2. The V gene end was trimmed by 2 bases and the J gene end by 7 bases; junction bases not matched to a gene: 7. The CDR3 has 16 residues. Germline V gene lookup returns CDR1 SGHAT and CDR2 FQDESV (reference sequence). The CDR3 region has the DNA TGTGCCAGCAGCTTACATCCTAGCGGGGGTGTCGGGGAGCTGTTTTTT. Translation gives CASSLHPSGGVGELFF.

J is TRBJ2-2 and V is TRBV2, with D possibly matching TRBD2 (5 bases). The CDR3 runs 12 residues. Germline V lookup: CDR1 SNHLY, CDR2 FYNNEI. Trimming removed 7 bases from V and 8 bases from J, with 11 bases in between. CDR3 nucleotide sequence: TGTGCCAGCACTCTAGCAACTGGGGAGCTGTTTTTT. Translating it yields CASTLATGELFF. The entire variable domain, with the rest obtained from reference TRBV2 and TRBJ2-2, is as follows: EPEVTQTPSHQVTQMGQEVILRCVPISNHLYFYWYRQILGQKVEFLVSFYNNEISEKSEIFDDQFSVERPDGSNFTLKIRSTKLEDSAMYFCASTLATGELFFGEGSRLTVL.

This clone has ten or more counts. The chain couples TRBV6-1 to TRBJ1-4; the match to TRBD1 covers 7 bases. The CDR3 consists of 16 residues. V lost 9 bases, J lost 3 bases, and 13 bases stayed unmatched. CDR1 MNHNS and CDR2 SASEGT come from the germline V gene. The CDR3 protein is CASCRTGQGSNEKLFF. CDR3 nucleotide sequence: TGTGCCAGTTGCCGGACAGGCCAGGGGTCTAATGAAAAACTGTTTTTT.

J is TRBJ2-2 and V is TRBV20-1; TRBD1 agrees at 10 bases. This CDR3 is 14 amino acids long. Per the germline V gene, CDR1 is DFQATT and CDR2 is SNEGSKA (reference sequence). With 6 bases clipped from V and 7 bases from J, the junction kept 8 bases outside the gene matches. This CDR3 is CSARDRGAGGELFF. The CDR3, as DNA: TGCAGTGCAAGGGACAGGGGCGCGGGCGGGGAGCTGTTTTTT.

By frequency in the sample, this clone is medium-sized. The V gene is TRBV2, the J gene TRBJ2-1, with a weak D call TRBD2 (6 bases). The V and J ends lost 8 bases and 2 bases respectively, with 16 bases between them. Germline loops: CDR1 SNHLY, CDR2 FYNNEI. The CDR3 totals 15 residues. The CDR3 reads CASGSSDPTYNEQFF. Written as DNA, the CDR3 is TGTGCCAGCGGCTCTAGCGACCCAACCTACAATGAGCAGTTCTTC.

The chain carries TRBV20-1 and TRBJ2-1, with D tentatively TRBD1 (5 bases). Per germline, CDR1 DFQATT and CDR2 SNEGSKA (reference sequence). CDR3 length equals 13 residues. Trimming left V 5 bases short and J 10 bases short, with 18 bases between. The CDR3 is CSAPNIMSGEQFF. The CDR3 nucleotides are TGCAGTGCTCCCAACATTATGTCAGGGGAGCAGTTCTTC.

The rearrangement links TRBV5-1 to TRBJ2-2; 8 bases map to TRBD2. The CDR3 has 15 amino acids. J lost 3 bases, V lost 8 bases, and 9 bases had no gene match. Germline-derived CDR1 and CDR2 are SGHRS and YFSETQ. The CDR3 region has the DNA TGCGCCAGTCGGACAGCGGGAGACCACACCGGGGAGCTGTTTTTT. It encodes CASRTAGDHTGELFF.

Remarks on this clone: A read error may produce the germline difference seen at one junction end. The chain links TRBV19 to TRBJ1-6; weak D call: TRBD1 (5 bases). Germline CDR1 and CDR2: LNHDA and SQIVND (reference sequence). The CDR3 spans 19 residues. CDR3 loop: CASCISDFPTGPGETPLHF. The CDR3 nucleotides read TGTGCCAGTTGTATCTCGGATTTTCCAACGGGACCGGGTGAAACACCCCTCCACTTT.

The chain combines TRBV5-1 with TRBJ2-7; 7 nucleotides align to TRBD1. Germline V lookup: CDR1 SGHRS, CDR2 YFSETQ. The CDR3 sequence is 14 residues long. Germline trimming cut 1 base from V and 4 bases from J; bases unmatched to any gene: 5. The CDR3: CASSLRQGEYEQYF. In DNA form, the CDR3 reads TGCGCCAGCAGCTTGAGACAGGGAGAGTACGAGCAGTACTTC.

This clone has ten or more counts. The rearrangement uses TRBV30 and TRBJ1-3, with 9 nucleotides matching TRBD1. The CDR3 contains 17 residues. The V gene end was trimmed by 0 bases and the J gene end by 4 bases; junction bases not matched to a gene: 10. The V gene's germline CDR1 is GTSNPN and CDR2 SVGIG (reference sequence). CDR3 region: CAWSVRARTGVGNTIYF. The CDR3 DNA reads TGTGCCTGGAGTGTTCGGGCTAGGACAGGGGTCGGAAACACCATATATTTT.

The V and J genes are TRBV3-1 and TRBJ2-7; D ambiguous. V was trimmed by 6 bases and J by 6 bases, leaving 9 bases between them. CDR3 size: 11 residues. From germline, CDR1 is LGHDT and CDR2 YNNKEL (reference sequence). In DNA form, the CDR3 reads TGTGCCAGCAGGGGTTTCCGCGAGCAGTACTTC. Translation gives CASRGFREQYF.

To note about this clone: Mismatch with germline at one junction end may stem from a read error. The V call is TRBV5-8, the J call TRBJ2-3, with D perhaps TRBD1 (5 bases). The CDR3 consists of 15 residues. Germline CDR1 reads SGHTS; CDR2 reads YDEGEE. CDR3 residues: CASSFGDWGTDAQYF. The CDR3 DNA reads TGTGCCAGCAGCTTTGGTGACTGGGGCACAGATGCGCAGTATTTT.

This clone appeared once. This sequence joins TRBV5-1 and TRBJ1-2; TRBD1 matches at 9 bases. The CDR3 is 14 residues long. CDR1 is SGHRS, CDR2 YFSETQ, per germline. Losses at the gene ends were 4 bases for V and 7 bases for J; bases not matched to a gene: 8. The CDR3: CASSSRDRAGGYTF. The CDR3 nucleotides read TGCGCCAGCAGCAGCCGGGACAGGGCGGGTGGCTACACCTTC. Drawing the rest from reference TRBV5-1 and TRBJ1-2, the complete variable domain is KAGVTQTPRYLIKTRGQQVTLSCSPISGHRSVSWYQQTPGQGLQFLFEYFSETQRNKGNFPGRFSGRQFSNSRSEMNVSTLELGDSALYLCASSSRDRAGGYTFGSGTRLTVV.